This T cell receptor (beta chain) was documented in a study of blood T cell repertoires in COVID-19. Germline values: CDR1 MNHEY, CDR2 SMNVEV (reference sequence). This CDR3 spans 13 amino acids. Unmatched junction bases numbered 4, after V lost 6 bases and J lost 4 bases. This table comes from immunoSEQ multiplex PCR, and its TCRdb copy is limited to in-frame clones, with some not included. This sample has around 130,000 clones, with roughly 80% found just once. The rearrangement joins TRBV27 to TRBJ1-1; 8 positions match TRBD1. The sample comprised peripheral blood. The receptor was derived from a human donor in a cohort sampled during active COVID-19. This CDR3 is CASRKTGGTEAFF. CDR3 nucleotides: TGTGCCAGCAGGAAAACAGGGGGCACTGAAGCTTTCTTT.